The entry below gives a single T cell receptor beta chain sequence along with its context. Its specificity is unknown. Amplification of TCR beta used genomic DNA extracted from peripheral blood. A mixed TRB-A/B primer pool amplified rearranged TRB by multiplex touch-down PCR. One entry per CDR3 protein, called by TCRdb with MiXCR from the multiplex PCR reads. The sample records 9,000 or so distinct CDR3 sequences, around two fifths being singletons. The data originate from a study of T cell repertoires in aging, cancer and after chemotherapy. Study details: Roughly 10 million TCR reads made up the full dataset. Findings and limits, study-wide: Compared with age-matched healthy donors, untreated hematological or solid cancer patients showed higher blood TCR clonality.

This CDR3 is built from 14 residues. Germline lookup yields CDR1 MNHEY and CDR2 SMNVEV (reference sequence). The V and J ends lost 4 bases and 0 bases respectively, with 9 bases between them. V is TRBV27 and J is TRBJ1-1; possible D gene TRBD1, 5 bases. Sequencing input: blood. This sequence originates from a human donor in good health. The CDR3 coding sequence is TGTGCCAGCAGTTCGGGGGGGATGAACACTGAAGCTTTCTTT. This sequence encodes CASSSGGMNTEAFF.